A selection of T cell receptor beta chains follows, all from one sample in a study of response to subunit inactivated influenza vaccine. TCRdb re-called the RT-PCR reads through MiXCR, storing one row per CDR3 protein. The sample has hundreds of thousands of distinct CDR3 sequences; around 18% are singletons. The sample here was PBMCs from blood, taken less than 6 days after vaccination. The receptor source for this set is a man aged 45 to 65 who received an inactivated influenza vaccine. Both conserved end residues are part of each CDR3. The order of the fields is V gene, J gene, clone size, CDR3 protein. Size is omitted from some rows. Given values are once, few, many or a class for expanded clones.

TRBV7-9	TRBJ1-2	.	CASSSLWLGYTF
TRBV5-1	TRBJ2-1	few	CASSLTYEQFF
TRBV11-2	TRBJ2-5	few	CASSDRRGGETQYF
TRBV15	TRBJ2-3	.	CATSRDLIGVGYTDTQYF
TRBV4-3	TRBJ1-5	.	CASSQDMGGGQPQHF
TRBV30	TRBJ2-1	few	CAWSQPNRRNEQFF
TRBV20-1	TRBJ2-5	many	CSARFLTLGSVNGETQYF
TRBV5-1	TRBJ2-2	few	CASSRERGVTTGELFF
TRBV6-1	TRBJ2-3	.	CASRGTPGQLVGTDTQYF
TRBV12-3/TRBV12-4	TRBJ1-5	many	CASSLEGVSNQPQHF
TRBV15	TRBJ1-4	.	CATSRGQGAVGNKKLFF
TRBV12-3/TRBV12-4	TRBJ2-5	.	CASSLGGEYQETQYF
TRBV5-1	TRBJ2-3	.	CASFPEPGRADTQYF
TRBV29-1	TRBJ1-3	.	CSVEVRHSGNTIYF
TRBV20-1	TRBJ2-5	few	CSARVRARTETQYF
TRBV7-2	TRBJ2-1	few	CASSSRTSGSFGEQFF
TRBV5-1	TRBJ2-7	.	CASGLTPNPYEQYF
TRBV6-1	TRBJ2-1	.	CASSGQTSSYNEQFF
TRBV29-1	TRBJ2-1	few	CSVARGNNEQFF
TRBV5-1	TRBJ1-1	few	CASSLSAGATSVAFF
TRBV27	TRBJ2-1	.	CASSSIAGVGLIGQFF
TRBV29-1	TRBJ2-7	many	CSVYLSGPPYEQYF
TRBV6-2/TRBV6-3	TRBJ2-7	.	CASNIGLAGYEQYF
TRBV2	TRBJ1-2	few	CASSNRGQSYTF
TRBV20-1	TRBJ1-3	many	CSARVGGAAGNTIYF
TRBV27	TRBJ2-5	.	CASSTYEGGQETQYF